This TCR beta chain was recorded in a study of beta chain features in type 1 diabetes. Study outcomes and limitations: Moderately but significantly shorter TCRB CDR3s were found in Type 1 diabetes patients in all four CD4+ subsets. For patients, the naive, central memory and Treg TCRB repertoires appeared more alike than for healthy donors.

The CDR3 contains 16 residues. Germline-derived CDR1 and CDR2 are ENHRY and SYGVKD. V was pared by 5 bases and J by 2 bases, with 18 bases between. This clone was seen a few times. The antigen is unknown. Expressed TCRB transcripts were sequenced, since all the RNA that had been isolated was reverse transcribed. Each sample of naive, central memory or regulatory T cells had, on average, around 3.3 million reads. TCRdb's table, derived via immunoSEQ multiplex PCR, lists solely in-frame clones and lacks some. The sample consists of fewer than 500,000 clones, roughly 14% of them appearing once. This sequence joins TRBV10-3 and TRBJ2-5; possibly TRBD1 for D (6 bases). The TCR originated in a man between 25 and 39 years old in good health. Source material: naive CD4+ T cells from blood. For the CDR3, the DNA is TGTGCCATCAGTAGATCTCCCTTAGGACAGCAAGAGACCCAGTACTTC. It specifies CAISRSPLGQQETQYF.